These T cell receptor beta chains were read from a single sample in a study of cytomegalovirus exposure and HLA in healthy donors. TCRdb keeps only in-frame clones here, not all; method: immunoSEQ multiplex PCR. The sample consists of fewer than 150,000 clones, under 85% of them appearing once. The sample was PBMCs. The receptor source for this set is a young man in good health and CMV-seronegative. CDR3s leave out the opening cysteine and the closing phenylalanine or tryptophan. Fields, in order: V gene, J gene, CDR3 protein.

TRBV4-3	TRBJ1-2	ASSQEGGGGYT
TRBV6-1	TRBJ1-2	ASSEVRQPSNYGYT
TRBV11-3	TRBJ2-2	ASSPRGTGELF
TRBV15	TRBJ2-5	ATSRFSGRGLETQY
TRBV29-1	TRBJ2-7	SVAGGTGPYEQY
TRBV19	TRBJ2-2	ASSNTHRTGWNTGELF
TRBV7-6	TRBJ1-1	ASSLEGGTEAF
TRBV23-1	TRBJ2-7	ASSQSRVRVGEQY
TRBV5-4	TRBJ2-3	ASREGLAGEDTQY
TRBV30	TRBJ2-5	AWSDYGGETQY
TRBV28	TRBJ2-7	ASSLQISPEGGWVDEQY
TRBV5-4	TRBJ2-7	ASSLDATGLSEQY
TRBV7-9	TRBJ2-1	ASSLGRLRGEQF
TRBV7-2	TRBJ2-3	ASSLHKLGGPTDTQY
TRBV28	TRBJ2-2	ASSRIAGGPNTGELF
TRBV7-8	TRBJ2-7	ASSYREVSYEQY
TRBV29-1	TRBJ2-7	SVAEQGLKFGDEQY
TRBV29-1	TRBJ2-7	SARAGTPYEQY
TRBV12-5	TRBJ2-5	ASGSPGTGAFGETQY
TRBV4-3	TRBJ1-4	ASSQDIGATNEKLF
TRBV13	TRBJ2-7	ASSLARSSYEQY
TRBV18	TRBJ2-6	ASSPPSGANVLT
TRBV7-6	TRBJ1-5	ASSLVEAPQSPQH
TRBV4-1	TRBJ1-1	ASSLYRETEAF
TRBV6-6	TRBJ1-2	ASSPREVTYGYT
TRBV9	TRBJ2-1	ASSVGGGTHNEQF
TRBV19	TRBJ2-3	ASSIGILAGGTDTQY
TRBV30	TRBJ1-4	AWSVSSTNEKLF
TRBV7-7	TRBJ2-7	ASSPGVDYEQY
TRBV28	TRBJ2-1	ASSPRDRANEQF
TRBV6-6	TRBJ2-5	ASSRSGQGAETQY
TRBV7-2	TRBJ2-5	ASSTTGVVWETQY
TRBV2	TRBJ1-6	ASSRDKGSPLH
TRBV6-1	TRBJ1-1	ASSPRDRGEAF
TRBV27	TRBJ2-1	ASTSSGLAGGVSYNEQF
TRBV19	TRBJ2-5	ASSPRTSGNSETQY
TRBV5-1	TRBJ2-3	ASSPGIQGDTQY
TRBV30	TRBJ2-5	AWSPGLAGTQETQY
TRBV6-1	TRBJ1-5	ASSEDGDIYQPQH
TRBV2	TRBJ1-5	ASASHRGDSNQPQH
TRBV15	TRBJ1-5	ATSGERGGGQPQH
TRBV6-1	TRBJ2-1	ASSVGLASNWEQF
TRBV6-6	TRBJ1-1	ASSYRNRGYTEAF
TRBV25-1	TRBJ2-1	ASSLDYYNEQF
TRBV30	TRBJ2-3	AWSVRRADTQY
TRBV5-4	TRBJ2-5	ASSLDYNQETQY
TRBV7-7	TRBJ2-1	ASSPTIAGSYNEQF
TRBV4-2	TRBJ1-6	ASSQLQDSYNSPLH
TRBV27	TRBJ1-4	ASSQLMGRVGEKLF
TRBV4-2	TRBJ2-7	ASSQGFLAGGTYEQY
TRBV4-3	TRBJ2-7	ASSQGRQGSYEQY
TRBV5-6	TRBJ2-1	ASSRYSEQF
TRBV30	TRBJ1-5	AWSGARGVGNQPQH
TRBV18	TRBJ2-7	ASSQERYSYEQY
TRBV5-5	TRBJ1-6	ASSLGSSYNSPLH
TRBV7-9	TRBJ2-3	ASTLTGGRSTDTQY
TRBV6-5	TRBJ2-3	ASSYESGYSTDTQY
TRBV2	TRBJ2-3	ASSDSSVTDTQY
TRBV4-3	TRBJ1-3	ASSQDPSGSLGNTIY
TRBV6-5	TRBJ1-5	ASSPRGVRPQH